The source of this T cell receptor beta chain is a study of blood T cell repertoires in COVID-19. Per the original data handling: Quantification of nucleated cells was approximated via reference gene primer amplification. Produced via immunoSEQ multiplex PCR; TCRdb's table is partial and in-frame only. The DNA gave D and trimming, while V, J and clone size come from that table. Of 26,000 or so clones listed, roughly nine tenths were seen once; the top ten hold about 16%. The CDR3 loop spans 12 amino acids. In germline, CDR1 is MNHEY, CDR2 SVGAGI. Trimming cost V 6 bases and J 4 bases, with 7 bases left between them.

The sample taken for sequencing was peripheral blood. The sequence was collected from a human donor with active COVID-19. The donor label of this sample is uncertain. The chain recombines TRBV6-5 with TRBJ1-3; no definite D call. The CDR3 is CASSSFGNTIYF. The DNA for the CDR3 is TGTGCCAGCAGCTCCTTCGGAAACACCATATATTTT.